The 9 T cell receptor beta chains given below trace back to one sample, sequenced in a study of shared clonotypes between healthy human individuals. Using immunoSEQ multiplex PCR, the repertoire was profiled, and TCRdb retains in-frame clones only, with some absent. Among some 1,600,000 clones, approximately 98% were seen once, and the ten largest hold around 0.45%. Sequencing was performed on naive CD4+ T cells sorted from blood. Stated subset: CD45RA+ positively selected. Every receptor here comes from a man younger than 45 in good health.

The genes are TRBV6-5 and TRBJ2-5, with D possibly TRBD1 on 6 matching bases. CDR3 length equals 13 residues. Germline loops: CDR1 MNHEY, CDR2 SVGAGI. Trimming took 7 bases from V and 4 from J, leaving 13 bases between them. The CDR3, as DNA: TGTGCCAGCACCCTCCCAGGGGTAGAGACCCAGTACTTC. Its translation is CASTLPGVETQYF.

This chain connects TRBV19 to TRBJ1-1; 9 bases align to TRBD1. Germline lookup yields CDR1 LNHDA and CDR2 SQIVND (reference sequence). The trim removed 7 bases at V and 4 bases at J, leaving 13 bases unmatched. The CDR3 totals 16 residues. In nucleotides, the CDR3 is TGTGCCAGTAAACCCTACTCAGGACAGGGGTCCACTGAAGCTTTCTTT. It yields the protein CASKPYSGQGSTEAFF.

Written as DNA, the CDR3 is TGCGCCAGCAGTGCGTCGGAGGAGACCCAGTACTTC. This sequence encodes CASSASEETQYF. The chain uses TRBV10-2 and TRBJ2-5; D not resolved. The CDR3 contains 12 residues. Germline values: CDR1 WSHSY, CDR2 SAAADI. With 4 bases removed from V and 5 bases from J, the gap between germline ends came to 8 bases.

The chain employs TRBV2 and TRBJ2-1; TRBD2 matches at 11 bases. Trimming removed 4 bases from V and 9 bases from J; junction bases left unmatched: 5. The CDR3 has 14 amino acids. Per germline, CDR1 SNHLY and CDR2 FYNNEI. This chain's CDR3 is CASSVAGGPSEQFF. CDR3 in DNA: TGTGCCAGCAGTGTAGCGGGAGGGCCAAGTGAGCAGTTCTTC. The whole variable domain, remainder taken from reference TRBV2 and TRBJ2-1, is EPEVTQTPSHQVTQMGQEVILRCVPISNHLYFYWYRQILGQKVEFLVSFYNNEISEKSEIFDDQFSVERPDGSNFTLKIRSTKLEDSAMYFCASSVAGGPSEQFFGPGTRLTVL.

V gene TRBV9 combines with J gene TRBJ2-1, with 11 nucleotides matching TRBD2. The CDR3 is made up of 16 amino acids. Losses at the gene ends were 0 bases for V and 5 bases for J; bases not matched to a gene: 4. Per the germline V gene, CDR1 is SGDLS and CDR2 is YYNGEE. CDR3 sequence reads: CASSVGLLAGDNEQFF. CDR3 nucleotide sequence: TGTGCCAGCAGCGTAGGTTTACTAGCGGGGGACAATGAGCAGTTCTTC.

The chain employs TRBV5-1 and TRBJ2-1, with a weak D call TRBD1 (6 bases). The CDR3 is 14 amino acids. The ends were cut back, 1 base at V and 9 bases at J, with 14 bases in the middle. Germline V gives CDR1 SGHRS, CDR2 YFSETQ. The CDR3 sequence: CASSLPQGKSEQFF. DNA of the CDR3: TGCGCCAGCAGCTTGCCACAGGGTAAAAGTGAGCAGTTCTTC.

The chain couples TRBV28 to TRBJ1-3, with D maybe TRBD1 (6 bases). There are 16 residues in the CDR3. The germline V and J ends were trimmed by 4 bases and 0 bases, with 13 bases remaining between them. CDR1 MDHEN and CDR2 SYDVKM come from the germline V gene. In DNA form, the CDR3 reads TGTGCCAGCAGTTGGGGGCGGGTTTTCTCTGGAAACACCATATATTTT. This encodes CASSWGRVFSGNTIYF. The variable domain in full, with the rest retrieved from reference TRBV28 and TRBJ1-3, is DVKVTQSSRYLVKRTGEKVFLECVQDMDHENMFWYRQDPGLGLRLIYFSYDVKMKEKGDIPEGYSVSREKKERFSLILESASTNQTSMYLCASSWGRVFSGNTIYFGEGSWLTVV.

The genes are TRBV28 and TRBJ2-7; 9 bases are a match to TRBD1. This CDR3 region has 16 residues. V dropped 5 bases and J dropped 7; count of bases not matched to a gene: 15. The germline V gene encodes CDR1 MDHEN and CDR2 SYDVKM. CDR3 sequence: CASSTLRWTGDLEQYF. CDR3 in DNA: TGTGCCAGCAGTACTCTGAGATGGACAGGGGATCTGGAGCAGTACTTC.

The genes are TRBV5-1 and TRBJ2-5, with 10 bases matching TRBD2. Germline V gene data show CDR1 as SGHRS and CDR2 as YFSETQ. The CDR3 totals 17 residues. Trimming cost V 4 bases and J 3 bases; bases outside gene matches: 12. The CDR3 nucleotides are TGCGCCAGCAGCCCATCACACGGACTAGCGGAGAAAGAGACCCAGTACTTC. Its translation: CASSPSHGLAEKETQYF.